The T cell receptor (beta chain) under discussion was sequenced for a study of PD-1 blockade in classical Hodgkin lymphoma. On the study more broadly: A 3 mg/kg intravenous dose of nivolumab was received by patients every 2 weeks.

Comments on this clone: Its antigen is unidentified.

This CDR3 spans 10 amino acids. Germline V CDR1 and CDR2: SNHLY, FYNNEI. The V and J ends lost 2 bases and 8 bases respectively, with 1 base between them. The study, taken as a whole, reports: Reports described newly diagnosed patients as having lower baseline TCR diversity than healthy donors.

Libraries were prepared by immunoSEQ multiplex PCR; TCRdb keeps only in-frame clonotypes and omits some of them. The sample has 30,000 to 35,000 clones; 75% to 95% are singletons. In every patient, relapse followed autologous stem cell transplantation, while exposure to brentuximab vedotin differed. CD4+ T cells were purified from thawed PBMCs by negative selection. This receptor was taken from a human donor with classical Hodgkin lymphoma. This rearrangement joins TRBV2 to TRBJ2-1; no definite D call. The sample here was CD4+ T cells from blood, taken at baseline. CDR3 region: CASSEYEQFF. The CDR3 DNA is TGTGCCAGCAGTGAATATGAGCAGTTCTTC.